The rows below give T cell receptor beta chains drawn from one sample of a study of CD8 T cells in Susac syndrome. TCRdb re-called the immunoSEQ multiplex PCR reads through MiXCR, storing one row per CDR3 protein. Here the sample spans more than 130,000 distinct CDR3 sequences, 94% being singletons. Sample: CD8+ T cells from PBMCs. All receptors derive from a human donor in good health. Each CDR3 is given with its conserved first and last residue. Each record gives: V gene, D gene, clone size, J gene, CDR3 protein. The D gene is left open where the match is weak. Clone size is given for some rows only: seen once, a few or many times, or a class if the clone is expanded.

TRBV27,TRBD1,once,TRBJ2-1,CASSRDSPYNEQFF
TRBV27,TRBD2,-,TRBJ2-1,CASSLSGAGAYNEQFF
TRBV6-1,TRBD1,-,TRBJ2-1,CASRAFFRDRVNNEQFF
TRBV7-9,TRBD1,-,TRBJ2-2,CASRQGSGELFF
TRBV4-3,-,once,TRBJ2-7,CASSLTESYEQYF
TRBV24-1,-,-,TRBJ2-2,CATTDGFGELFF
TRBV24-1,-,-,TRBJ2-1,CATSDLHYEQFF
TRBV5-6,-,once,TRBJ2-1,CASSSSLGTNEQFF
TRBV27,-,-,TRBJ2-3,CASSFLSADTQYF
TRBV27,TRBD2,-,TRBJ2-7,CASSDQTSGRGEQYF
TRBV27,TRBD1,-,TRBJ2-6,CASGDRGRSGANVLTF
TRBV9,-,-,TRBJ2-7,CASSIGGPRSSYEQYF
TRBV19,-,-,TRBJ1-2,CACLTVGGYTF
TRBV4-3,TRBD2,-,TRBJ2-7,CASSQALSGSIHEQYF
TRBV7-9,-,-,TRBJ2-7,CASSSQTYEQYF
TRBV3-1,-,few,TRBJ2-1,CASSQVRYNEQFF
TRBV24-1,-,-,TRBJ1-2,CATSDGPNYGYTF
TRBV7-6,-,-,TRBJ2-7,CASASSAMGEQYF
TRBV30,TRBD2,-,TRBJ2-1,CAWSPPSSGDGNEQFF
TRBV25-1,-,-,TRBJ2-7,CASSGPLSYEQYF
TRBV20-1,TRBD2,-,TRBJ2-2,CSARGEAGGTNTGELFF
TRBV27,-,-,TRBJ1-1,CASSFGTSTEAFF
TRBV9,TRBD2,-,TRBJ2-3,CASSVTSGHSTDTQYF
TRBV3-1,-,-,TRBJ2-7,CASSQGTVYEQYF
TRBV19,-,-,TRBJ1-2,CASSYLERESPRDYGYTF
TRBV14,-,-,TRBJ2-1,CASSLWTNEQFF
TRBV4-3,-,-,TRBJ1-5,CASSQDRQVYQPQHF
TRBV11-2,TRBD2,-,TRBJ2-7,CASSLVPPGLVSYEQYF
TRBV4-1,-,-,TRBJ1-2,CARSPLGGQFYGYTF
TRBV20-1,TRBD2,-,TRBJ2-7,CSARDSGLAGYEQYF
TRBV20-1,-,-,TRBJ2-7,CSAPSGSSYEQYF
TRBV12-3/TRBV12-4,-,-,TRBJ1-2,CASSNEANYGYTF
TRBV28,-,few,TRBJ2-7,CASSGGSEQYF
TRBV12-3/TRBV12-4,-,-,TRBJ2-1,CASSLISDEQFF
TRBV29-1,TRBD1,-,TRBJ2-7,CSARQGEAPYEQYF
TRBV6-2/TRBV6-3,-,-,TRBJ1-1,CASSGQHMNTEAFF
TRBV10-3,-,-,TRBJ2-7,CASKGGYEQYF
TRBV9,-,few,TRBJ2-5,CASSVQGEETQYF
TRBV18,-,-,TRBJ2-7,CASSSVGEIRYEQYF
TRBV27,TRBD1,-,TRBJ2-7,CASSLTGGRYEQYF
TRBV27,-,-,TRBJ1-2,CASSPRPNYGYTF
TRBV24-1,-,-,TRBJ1-1,CAVGKGGNTEAFF
TRBV5-1,-,-,TRBJ2-7,CASSLGPAGSYEQYF
TRBV28,-,-,TRBJ1-1,CASSFNRAAMNTEAFF
TRBV14,-,-,TRBJ1-1,CASSQDLPAEAFF
TRBV20-1,TRBD2,-,TRBJ2-2,CSAQGLAGVSGELFF
TRBV29-1,-,once,TRBJ1-3,CSAGPASGNTIYF